This TCR beta chain was recorded in a study of STAT5B mutations in CD4+ large granular lymphocyte leukemia. Overall study: Healthy donors showed HLA-associated enrichment of the CDR3 'QG' motif. Broader study findings: Patient CD4-sorted repertoires stayed more clonal than healthy ones after leukemic-clone removal.

Note on this clone: Antigen unknown.

Healthy controls were blood donor buffy coats. Clones were sequenced by immunoSEQ multiplex PCR, and TCRdb holds only the in-frame ones, with some missing. The sample includes 37,000 or so clones, approximately 88% of them seen just once. Losses at the gene ends were 8 bases for V and 6 bases for J; bases not matched to a gene: 8. Germline CDR1 MNHNS, CDR2 SASEGT. The CDR3 loop spans 14 amino acids. The sample comprised CD4+ T cells from blood buffy coats. This receptor was identified in a human donor in good health. The J gene is TRBJ2-3, the V gene TRBV6-1; TRBD2 aligns across 10 bases. The CDR3 loop is CASGDQRGGDTQYF. The CDR3 coding sequence is TGTGCCAGCGGAGACCAGCGGGGGGGCGATACGCAGTATTTT.